This T cell receptor (beta chain) was documented in a study of Ad26.COV2.S vaccination and SARS-CoV-2 variants. At the level of the study: Vaccine-arm donor from the placebo-controlled COV1001 Ad26.COV2.S trial. Overall study results and limits: Comparable non-spike TCR breadth was observed in vaccine and placebo recipients.

The treatment is: around 19 received Ad26.COV2.S at low or high dose, single or two shots; about 5 received placebo; per-sample allocation not given. Repertoires come from day 63 after the first vaccine or placebo injection. Repertoires were generated with immunoSEQ multiplex PCR, while TCRdb's copy carries only in-frame clones and drops some. The sample contains around 300,000 clones, about 88% of which appear only once. Trimming took 1 base from V and 3 from J; bases not matched to a gene: 2. Germline lookup yields CDR1 SEHNR and CDR2 FQNEAQ (reference sequence). The CDR3 extends over 15 amino acids. On this clone itself: Its antigen is not known.

The receptor's source is a person between 18 and 59 years old who received the Ad26.COV2.S COVID-19 vaccine or a placebo. The chain combines TRBV7-9 with TRBJ2-3; 9 bases fit TRBD1. The source was peripheral blood, collected in a trial of Ad26.COV2.S vaccine versus placebo. CDR3 nucleotides: TGTGCCAGCAGCTTAGAACAGGGGGCGACAGATACGCAGTATTTT. Protein product: CASSLEQGATDTQYF.